The 20 T cell receptor beta chains in this list originate from one sample, sequenced in a study of blood T cell repertoires in COVID-19. Data came from immunoSEQ multiplex PCR; TCRdb stores just in-frame clones and leaves some out. The repertoire holds about 51,000 clones, with approximately 90% as singletons. Sequenced material: peripheral blood. The receptor set was obtained from a man in his fifties or sixties with acute or convalescent COVID-19.

The chain uses TRBV30 and TRBJ1-5; D not certain. CDR1 and CDR2 (germline): GTSNPN, SVGIG (reference sequence). V shed 0 bases and J shed 2 bases, with 8 bases lying between them. The CDR3 consists of 14 residues. The CDR3 loop is CAWSVRTGNQPQHF. Here the CDR3 DNA reads TGTGCCTGGAGTGTACGTACAGGCAATCAGCCCCAGCATTTT.

This chain joins TRBV2 and TRBJ2-2, with 8 bases identical to TRBD1. Trimming removed 8 bases from V and 6 bases from J; junction bases left unmatched: 2. Germline CDR1 SNHLY, CDR2 FYNNEI. CDR3 size: 12 residues. In DNA, the CDR3 is TGTGCCAGCGGACAGGGCCCCGGGGAGCTGTTTTTT. This sequence encodes CASGQGPGELFF. Based on the CDR3 plus reference TRBV2 and TRBJ2-2, the full variable domain is EPEVTQTPSHQVTQMGQEVILRCVPISNHLYFYWYRQILGQKVEFLVSFYNNEISEKSEIFDDQFSVERPDGSNFTLKIRSTKLEDSAMYFCASGQGPGELFFGEGSRLTVL.

V is TRBV19 and J is TRBJ2-3, with TRBD2 identical over 9 bases. V gave up 8 bases and J gave up 4 bases; unmatched junction bases: 4. Germline CDR1 and CDR2: LNHDA and SQIVND (reference sequence). The CDR3 extends over 13 amino acids. CDR3 loop: CASGRGGPDTQYF. CDR3 sequence (DNA): TGTGCCAGTGGGCGGGGGGGCCCAGATACGCAGTATTTT. Full variable domain (missing parts from reference TRBV19 and TRBJ2-3): DGGITQSPKYLFRKEGQNVTLSCEQNLNHDAMYWYRQDPGQGLRLIYYSQIVNDFQKGDIAEGYSVSREKKESFPLTVTSAQKNPTAFYLCASGRGGPDTQYFGPGTRLTVL.

V usage is TRBV5-3 and J usage is TRBJ1-5; D remains unclear. TRBV5-3 is flagged as an ORF with uncertain function. V shed 0 bases and J shed 3 bases, with 4 bases lying between them. The CDR3 loop spans 13 amino acids. This CDR3 reads CARSLADNQPQHF. As DNA, the CDR3 is TGTGCCAGAAGCTTGGCAGACAATCAGCCCCAGCATTTT.

The rearrangement uses TRBV4-1 and TRBJ1-4, with D perhaps TRBD1 (5 bases). Germline V CDR1 and CDR2: MGHRA, YSYEKL. With 1 base removed from V and 8 bases from J, the gap between germline ends came to 11 bases. This CDR3 is 14 amino acids long. As DNA, the CDR3 is TGCGCCAGCAGCCAAGGCCAGGGAGGGGAAAAACTGTTTTTT. Protein product: CASSQGQGGEKLFF.

The chain joins TRBV5-1 to TRBJ2-1; D call uncertain. Deletions cut 4 bases from V and 2 bases from J, with 10 bases between. This CDR3 spans 14 amino acids. The germline V gene has CDR1 SGHRS and CDR2 YFSETQ. Here the CDR3 reads CASSAPTAYNEQFF. The CDR3 nucleotides are TGCGCCAGCAGCGCCCCCACAGCCTACAATGAGCAGTTCTTC.

The chain is built from TRBV6-2 or TRBV6-3 and TRBJ2-5; D is ambiguous. V shed 2 bases and J shed 1 base, with 2 bases lying between them. Per the germline V gene, CDR1 is MNHEY and CDR2 is SVGEGT. The CDR3 is made up of 12 amino acids. The CDR3, as DNA: TGTGCCAGCAGTTACCGCCAAGAGACCCAGTACTTC. It codes for CASSYRQETQYF.

The chain employs TRBV6-5 and TRBJ1-4; 8 bases align to TRBD1. V trimming: 0 bases; J trimming: 8 bases; junction bases outside the gene matches: 8. This CDR3 comprises 16 residues. Germline lookup yields CDR1 MNHEY and CDR2 SVGAGI. CDR3 protein: CASSYSWTGQREKLFF. The CDR3, as DNA: TGTGCCAGCAGTTACTCCTGGACAGGGCAGAGGGAAAAACTGTTTTTT.

The chain uses TRBV2 and TRBJ1-4; TRBD1 matches at 10 bases. J gave up 2 bases and V 7 bases, and 16 bases lay outside the gene matches. This CDR3 has 19 residues. CDR1 is SNHLY and CDR2 is FYNNEI in the germline V gene. The CDR3 loop reads CASNNIPGQGSWTNEKLFF. Written as DNA, the CDR3 is TGTGCCAGCAATAATATTCCGGGACAGGGGTCGTGGACTAATGAAAAACTGTTTTTT.

This chain joins TRBV3-1 (or the pseudogene TRBV3-2) and TRBJ2-7, with D possibly matching TRBD1 (6 bases). The CDR3 spans 13 residues. Trimming shortened V by 4 bases and J by 0 bases, and 7 bases separated the two germline ends. Per the germline V gene, CDR1 is LGHDT and CDR2 is YNNKEL (reference sequence). DNA for the CDR3: TGTGCCAGCAGCCGGGACACCTCCTACGAGCAGTACTTC. It specifies CASSRDTSYEQYF.

This clone was seen only once. CDR3 coding DNA: TGCGCCAGCAGCTTGGCTCGACTCCCTGGCGAGCAGTACTTC. Amino acids: CASSLARLPGEQYF. The chain couples TRBV5-1 to TRBJ2-7; D gene uncertain. CDR3 length: 14 residues. The germline CDR1 and CDR2 sequences are SGHRS and YFSETQ. V was pared by 0 bases and J by 6 bases, with 13 bases between.

This sequence joins TRBV2 and TRBJ2-4; D possibly corresponds to TRBD1 (6 bases). From germline, CDR1 is SNHLY and CDR2 FYNNEI. This CDR3 has 15 amino acids. V shed 4 bases and J shed 6 bases, with 16 bases lying between them. CDR3 protein: CASSASGTLRNIQYF. CDR3 nucleotide sequence: TGTGCCAGCAGTGCGTCCGGGACACTTCGAAACATTCAGTACTTC.

The chain combines TRBV6-6 with TRBJ2-7; D is ambiguous. Germline CDR1 is MNHNY and CDR2 is SVGAGI (reference sequence). The CDR3 is 15 amino acids. V gave up 4 bases and J gave up 2 bases, with 15 bases separating them. CDR3 nucleotide sequence: TGTGCCAGCAGTTCTGACACTTTTCCCGCCTACGAGCAGTACTTC. This gives the protein CASSSDTFPAYEQYF.

This rearrangement joins TRBV7-6 to TRBJ1-3, with TRBD1 identical over 10 bases. V dropped 2 bases and J dropped 4; count of bases not matched to a gene: 11. Germline V gene sequence: CDR1 SGHVS, CDR2 FNYEAQ. CDR3 length: 18 amino acids. This CDR3 reads CASSLFIPGQGTGNTIYF. DNA for the CDR3: TGTGCCAGCAGCTTATTTATACCGGGACAGGGGACAGGAAACACCATATATTTT.

The rearrangement links TRBV28 to TRBJ1-2; 8 nucleotides line up with TRBD1. This CDR3 contains 17 residues. Trimming took 4 bases from V and 5 from J; bases not matched to a gene: 15. Germline lookup yields CDR1 MDHEN and CDR2 SYDVKM. The CDR3 protein is CASSSAKFNRGFYGYTF. The CDR3 DNA reads as TGTGCCAGCAGTTCCGCTAAGTTTAACAGGGGGTTTTATGGCTACACCTTC.

This chain uses TRBV24-1 with TRBJ1-3; TRBD1 agrees at 10 bases. The trim removed 3 bases at V and 2 bases at J, leaving 3 bases unmatched. Germline CDR1 is KGHDR and CDR2 is SFDVKD. This CDR3 region has 16 residues. The CDR3 DNA follows: TGTGCCACCAGTGATGGGACAGGGGTGGCTGGAAACACCATATATTTT. Encoded protein: CATSDGTGVAGNTIYF.

The chain carries TRBV27 and TRBJ1-1; D call uncertain. Germline CDR1 reads MNHEY; CDR2 reads SMNVEV (reference sequence). CDR3 length: 17 amino acids. Trimming took 4 bases from V and 2 from J, leaving 20 bases between them. CDR3 sequence (DNA): TGTGCCAGCAGTTCACAAAAGACCTGGGCCGGTAACACTGAAGCTTTCTTT. This gives the protein CASSSQKTWAGNTEAFF.

This chain connects TRBV7-8 to TRBJ2-3, with 7 bases identical to TRBD2. The trim removed 5 bases at V and 5 bases at J, leaving 7 bases unmatched. The V gene's germline CDR1 is SGHVS and CDR2 FQNEAQ. The CDR3 consists of 14 residues. The chain's CDR3 is CASSLSGVGDTQYF. The CDR3 DNA is TGTGCCAGCAGCCTAAGCGGGGTGGGAGATACGCAGTATTTT.

The CDR3 DNA reads as TGTGCCAGCAGCCTAACAGGACCACGGGGCACAGATACGCAGTATTTT. It codes for CASSLTGPRGTDTQYF. J is TRBJ2-3 and V is TRBV3-1 (or the pseudogene TRBV3-2); D might be TRBD1 (5 bases). CDR3 size: 16 residues. Trimming took off 4 bases at V and 1 base at J, with 15 bases between the two ends. Germline V lookup: CDR1 LGHDT, CDR2 YNNKEL (reference sequence).

This clone is labeled as medium-sized (0.01 to 0.1%). The rearrangement uses TRBV18 and TRBJ2-7; 9 bases fit TRBD1. This CDR3 region has 15 residues. Per germline, CDR1 KGHSH and CDR2 LQKENI. Trimming took 3 bases from V and 5 from J; bases not matched to a gene: 8. CDR3 in amino acids: CASSPGTGSSHEQYF. DNA for the CDR3: TGTGCCAGCTCACCCGGGACAGGGAGCTCACACGAGCAGTACTTC.